Below, one T cell receptor (beta chain) is given with its context. Its antigen is undetermined. The CDR3 loop spans 18 amino acids. V lost 0 bases and J lost 6; bases outside the gene matches: 13. Germline CDR1 is LGHNA and CDR2 is YSLEER. The entry originates in a study of cytomegalovirus exposure and HLA in healthy donors. 13 Jbeta primers and 60 Vbeta primers were used for the PCR. Only in-frame clones appear in the TCRdb table, and some are missing; sequencing was by immunoSEQ multiplex PCR. The sample lists approximately 100,000 clones; approximately 66% were seen once. Whole-study findings and limits: Cytomegalovirus status was reportedly diagnosed by the classifier with high specificity and sensitivity. Earlier analysis yielded a pattern in which most TCR beta V segments were productive about 90% or about 30% of the time. For TCR beta chains, V- and J-gene trimming was later linked to a missense DCLRE1C variant.

This receptor was taken from a woman in her 50s in good health and CMV-seronegative. Sequenced material: PBMCs. The V gene is TRBV4-3, the J gene TRBJ2-3, with 9 bases identical to TRBD2. The CDR3 sequence is CASSQDYRPSGTTDTQYF. As DNA, the CDR3 is TGCGCCAGCAGCCAAGATTATAGGCCTAGCGGGACCACGGATACGCAGTATTTT.